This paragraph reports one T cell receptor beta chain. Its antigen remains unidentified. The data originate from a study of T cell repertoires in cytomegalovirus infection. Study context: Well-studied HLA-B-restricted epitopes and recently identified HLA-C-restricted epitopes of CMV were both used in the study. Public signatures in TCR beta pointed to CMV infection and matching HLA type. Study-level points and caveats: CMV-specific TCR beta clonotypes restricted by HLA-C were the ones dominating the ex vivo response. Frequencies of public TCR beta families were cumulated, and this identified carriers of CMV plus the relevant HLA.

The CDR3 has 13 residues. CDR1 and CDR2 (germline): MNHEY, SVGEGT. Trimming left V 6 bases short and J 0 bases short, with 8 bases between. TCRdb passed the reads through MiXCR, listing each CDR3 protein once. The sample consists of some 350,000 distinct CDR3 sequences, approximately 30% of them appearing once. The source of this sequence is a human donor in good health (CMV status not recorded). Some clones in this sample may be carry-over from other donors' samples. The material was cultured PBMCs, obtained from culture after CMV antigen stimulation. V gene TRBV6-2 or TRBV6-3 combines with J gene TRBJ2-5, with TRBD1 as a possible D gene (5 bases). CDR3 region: CASSGHNQETQYF. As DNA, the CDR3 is TGTGCCAGCAGCGGACATAACCAAGAGACCCAGTACTTC.